This T cell receptor (beta chain) was observed in a study of T cells in Graves' hyperthyroidism and ophthalmopathy. Germline CDR1 SGHRS, CDR2 YFSETQ. This CDR3 is built from 15 residues. Trimming removed 0 bases from V and 3 bases from J; junction bases left unmatched: 3. RNA transcripts served as the template for amplifying TCR beta CDR3 regions. HTBI primers drove first-round RT-PCR of the TCR CDR3. TCRdb reprocessed the multiplex PCR reads via MiXCR and lists one record per CDR3 protein. Of 500,000 to 700,000 distinct CDR3 sequences listed, 16% are singletons. The chain is built from TRBV5-1 and TRBJ2-7; TRBD1 matches at 10 bases. Sequencing input: blood. The source is a woman between 18 and 30 years old with Graves' hyperthyroidism. The CDR3 coding sequence is TGCGCCAGCAGCTTGGCCGGGACAGGGGTCTACGAGCAGTACTTC. This sequence encodes CASSLAGTGVYEQYF.